This T cell receptor (beta chain) is from a study of early T cells in non-severe SARS-CoV-2 infection. Broader study findings: Missing private and CD4 specificities, VDJdb matching favored anti-spike CD8 responses.

In the library, individual cDNA molecules carried attached unique molecular identifiers. Each CDR3 protein gets one entry after TCRdb re-called the 5' RACE reads with MiXCR. The sample includes tens of thousands of distinct CDR3 sequences, approximately 6% seen only once; the top ten take 4% to 5.5%. The V end lost 1 base, the J end lost 9 bases, and 7 bases lay between the germline ends. CDR1 and CDR2 (germline): SGHTA, FQGNSA. This CDR3 is built from 12 residues. This clonotype was counted many times. The antigen remains unidentified. The source of this sequence is an adult who was a healthcare worker with PCR-confirmed SARS-CoV-2 infection or an uninfected control (not recorded which). The rearrangement uses TRBV7-2 and TRBJ2-1, with D hard to call. Material: whole blood, obtained at baseline. The CDR3 coding sequence is TGTGCCAGCAGCTTAGTTACGCCTGAGCAGTTCTTC. This encodes CASSLVTPEQFF. The variable domain in full, with the rest retrieved from reference TRBV7-2 and TRBJ2-1, is GAGVSQSPSNKVTEKGKDVELRCDPISGHTALYWYRQSLGQGLEFLIYFQGNSAPDKSGLPSDRFSAERTGGSVSTLTIQRTQQEDSAVYLCASSLVTPEQFFGPGTRLTVL.